A single sample gave rise to the 31 T cell receptor beta chains below, sequenced in a study of blood T cell repertoires in COVID-19. The table came from immunoSEQ multiplex PCR; TCRdb's copy has only in-frame clones and leaves some out. This sample has some 290,000 clones, with around 81% found just once. What was sequenced was peripheral blood. Source of these receptors: a woman aged 55-69 years with active or convalescent COVID-19.

The chain couples TRBV2 to TRBJ1-2, with TRBD1 matching 12 bases. The CDR3 is 15 residues long. In germline, CDR1 is SNHLY, CDR2 FYNNEI. The trim removed 9 bases at V and 4 bases at J, leaving 9 bases unmatched. CDR3 residues: CARFSGTGGVYGYTF. For the CDR3, the DNA is TGTGCCAGATTTTCCGGGACAGGGGGCGTCTATGGCTACACCTTC.

This clone was counted between two and nine times. This rearrangement joins TRBV5-1 to TRBJ1-2; 9 bases map to TRBD1. CDR1 is SGHRS and CDR2 is YFSETQ in the germline V gene. The CDR3 has 14 amino acids. V gave up 4 bases and J gave up 2 bases; unmatched junction bases: 3. The CDR3 protein is CASSPQGANYGYTF. Written as DNA, the CDR3 is TGCGCCAGCAGCCCACAGGGGGCGAACTATGGCTACACCTTC.

This chain links TRBV5-4 with TRBJ1-2; D unresolved. The V end lost 1 base, the J end lost 0 bases, and 7 bases lay between the germline ends. Germline CDR1 and CDR2: SGHNT and YYREEE (reference sequence). The length of the CDR3 is 14 residues. The CDR3 reads CASSLIDSNYGYTF. In DNA form, the CDR3 reads TGTGCCAGCAGCTTGATTGACTCTAACTATGGCTACACCTTC.

J is TRBJ2-1 and V is TRBV2, with TRBD1 identical over 7 bases. Unmatched junction bases numbered 4, after V lost 4 bases and J lost 7 bases. Germline CDR1 and CDR2: SNHLY and FYNNEI. The length of the CDR3 is 13 residues. The CDR3 nucleotides are TGTGCCAGCAGTGCTTACAGGGGAAATGAGCAGTTCTTC. Amino acid sequence: CASSAYRGNEQFF.

This clone was observed a handful of times. The chain joins TRBV11-2 to TRBJ1-5; no clear D gene. V gave up 5 bases and J gave up 0 bases, with 11 bases separating them. Germline lookup yields CDR1 SGHAT and CDR2 FQNNGV. The CDR3 covers 15 residues. Here the CDR3 DNA reads TGTGCCAGCAGCCGGGGTCTTTATAGCAATCAGCCCCAGCATTTT. This gives the protein CASSRGLYSNQPQHF.

The chain links TRBV30 to TRBJ2-3; TRBD2 matches at 7 bases. J was trimmed by 2 bases and V by 2 bases; bases with no gene match: 13. CDR1 and CDR2 (germline): GTSNPN, SVGIG (reference sequence). The CDR3 has 17 amino acids. The CDR3, as DNA: TGTGCCTGGAGTTCCGCGAGGACTAGTCCCCACACAGATACGCAGTATTTT. It specifies CAWSSARTSPHTDTQYF.

The chain has TRBV23-1 and TRBJ2-1, with 11 bases that match TRBD2. TRBV23-1 is placed among ORFs of uncertain function. Trimming removed 3 bases from V and 7 bases from J; junction bases left unmatched: 11. The CDR3 loop spans 17 amino acids. CDR3 DNA sequence: TGCGCCAGCAGTCATACCCCCCTAGCGGGGGGCGGGAATGAGCAGTTCTTC. It is translated as CASSHTPLAGGGNEQFF.

V and J are TRBV29-1 and TRBJ1-5; 7 nucleotides align to TRBD1. The CDR3 is 15 residues long. The junction had 12 bases not matched to a gene; V was cut back by 7 bases and J by 3 bases. Per germline, CDR1 SQVTM and CDR2 ANQGSEA. DNA for the CDR3: TGCAGCGGGGAAAGGACAGGAGGTCTCAATCAGCCCCAGCATTTT. It specifies CSGERTGGLNQPQHF. Supplemented by reference TRBV29-1 and TRBJ1-5, the full variable domain reads SAVISQKPSRDICQRGTSLTIQCQVDSQVTMMFWYRQQPGQSLTLIATANQGSEATYESGFVIDKFPISRPNLTFSTLTVSNMSPEDSSIYLCSGERTGGLNQPQHFGDGTRLSIL.

CDR3 sequence (DNA): TGTGCCAGTAGTATTTCCTTGAACACCGGGGAGCTGTTTTTT. Protein sequence: CASSISLNTGELFF. V usage is TRBV19 and J usage is TRBJ2-2, with D unclear. Germline loops: CDR1 LNHDA, CDR2 SQIVND (reference sequence). Trimming cost V 3 bases and J 1 base, with 6 bases left between them. The CDR3 is 14 residues long. Complete variable domain (other parts from reference TRBV19 and TRBJ2-2): DGGITQSPKYLFRKEGQNVTLSCEQNLNHDAMYWYRQDPGQGLRLIYYSQIVNDFQKGDIAEGYSVSREKKESFPLTVTSAQKNPTAFYLCASSISLNTGELFFGEGSRLTVL.

J is TRBJ2-1 and V is TRBV4-1; the match to TRBD2 covers 12 bases. Germline V gene lookup returns CDR1 MGHRA and CDR2 YSYEKL. V shed 0 bases and J 0 bases; nucleotides not matched to a gene: 9. The CDR3 extends over 20 amino acids. DNA of the CDR3: TGCGCCAGCAGCCAAGATGAACTAGCGGGGGGAAAAAGCTCCTACAATGAGCAGTTCTTC. Encoded protein: CASSQDELAGGKSSYNEQFF.

This chain uses TRBV7-2 with TRBJ1-2; the match to TRBD1 covers 8 bases. This CDR3 has 17 residues. Per germline, CDR1 SGHTA and CDR2 FQGNSA. J was trimmed by 4 bases and V by 2 bases; bases with no gene match: 12. The CDR3 coding sequence is TGTGCCAGCAGCTTATCCCGGACAGGGCTAGTTGGCTATGGCTACACCTTC. It yields the protein CASSLSRTGLVGYGYTF.

The chain links TRBV7-9 to TRBJ2-1; the match to TRBD1 covers 12 bases. CDR1 is SEHNR, CDR2 FQNEAQ, per germline (reference sequence). Trimming removed 5 bases from V and 7 bases from J; junction bases left unmatched: 9. The CDR3 is 16 residues long. The CDR3 DNA reads TGTGCCAGCAGCGGATGGGACAGGGGGCGCAGGAATGAGCAGTTCTTC. Translation: CASSGWDRGRRNEQFF.

This clone has just a few counts. J is TRBJ1-2 and V is TRBV29-1; D unclear. CDR3 length: 11 residues. From germline, CDR1 is SQVTM and CDR2 ANQGSEA. Trimming pared 4 bases from V and 5 bases from J, leaving 8 bases between. The CDR3 DNA is TGCAGCGTTGCAGGCTTATATGGCTACACCTTC. Translating gives CSVAGLYGYTF.

The chain is built from TRBV9 and TRBJ1-6, with 7 bases lining up with TRBD1. The CDR3 spans 16 residues. Germline V gene lookup returns CDR1 SGDLS and CDR2 YYNGEE. Germline trimming cut 3 bases from V and 4 bases from J; bases unmatched to any gene: 7. Here the CDR3 reads CASSEGTGQYNSPLHF. The CDR3 DNA follows: TGTGCCAGCAGCGAGGGAACGGGACAGTATAATTCACCCCTCCACTTT.

The rearrangement uses TRBV9 and TRBJ1-1, with 9 bases that match TRBD1. Looked up from germline, CDR1 is SGDLS and CDR2 is YYNGEE. The CDR3 covers 16 residues. The ends lost 2 bases at V and 3 bases at J; junction bases unmatched: 8. The CDR3 DNA reads as TGTGCCAGCAGCGTGTGGACAGGGGAGGGTGACACTGAAGCTTTCTTT. Amino acid sequence: CASSVWTGEGDTEAFF.

The chain couples TRBV19 to TRBJ1-4, with a possible D match to TRBD1 (5 bases). Trimming shortened V by 5 bases and J by 4 bases, and 17 bases separated the two germline ends. This CDR3 region has 16 residues. Per germline, CDR1 LNHDA and CDR2 SQIVND (reference sequence). CDR3 sequence reads: CASSVGPGLSNEKLFF. In nucleotides, the CDR3 is TGTGCCAGTAGTGTAGGACCGGGACTAAGTAATGAAAAACTGTTTTTT.

The chain is built from TRBV25-1 and TRBJ2-3; D is uncertain. The V and J ends lost 3 bases and 2 bases respectively, with 12 bases between them. CDR1 is MGHDK and CDR2 is SYGVNS in the germline V gene. The CDR3 spans 15 residues. In DNA form, the CDR3 reads TGTGCCAGCAGTGATAACGGAGAGTCCACAGATACGCAGTATTTT. It translates to CASSDNGESTDTQYF.

The table lists this clone with a few counts. The genes are TRBV6-2 or TRBV6-3 and TRBJ2-7, with D tentatively TRBD2 (5 bases). CDR3 length: 15 residues. Trimming removed 0 bases from V and 5 bases from J, with 14 bases in between. CDR1 MNHEY and CDR2 SVGEGT come from the germline V gene. In DNA, the CDR3 is TGTGCCAGCAGTTACTCCTTCGACGAGGGCGACGAGCAGTACTTC. This translates into CASSYSFDEGDEQYF.

The CDR3 loop is CASSLDIMASYNEQFF. CDR3 DNA: TGTGCCAGCAGCTTAGATATTATGGCTTCCTACAATGAGCAGTTCTTC. The chain recombines TRBV11-2 with TRBJ2-1; D is undetermined. CDR3 size: 16 residues. Trimming took off 0 bases at V and 1 base at J, with 10 bases between the two ends. CDR1 and CDR2 from the germline V gene are SGHAT and FQNNGV.

On this clone itself: This CDR3 is also generated by other DNA sequences in the sample. The chain has TRBV9 and TRBJ1-4; D gene uncertain. CDR1 is SGDLS and CDR2 is YYNGEE in the germline V gene. The CDR3 consists of 14 residues. V was cut by 1 base and J by 0 bases, with 4 bases left in between. CDR3 protein: CASSVSATNEKLFF. CDR3 DNA: TGTGCCAGCAGCGTATCGGCAACTAATGAAAAACTGTTTTTT.

The chain recombines TRBV4-2 with TRBJ2-7; D is possibly TRBD2 (6 bases). The CDR3 contains 14 residues. Germline V CDR1 and CDR2: LGHNA, YNFKEQ. The V and J ends lost 1 base and 1 base respectively, with 8 bases between them. The CDR3 DNA follows: TGTGCCAGCAGCCAAGCGGGGGATTCCTACGAGCAGTACTTC. The encoded protein is CASSQAGDSYEQYF.

The rearrangement uses TRBV4-1 and TRBJ2-5; D might be TRBD1 (5 bases). Germline-derived CDR1 and CDR2 are MGHRA and YSYEKL. The ends were cut back, 0 bases at V and 4 bases at J, with 12 bases in the middle. This CDR3 comprises 15 residues. DNA of the CDR3: TGCGCCAGCAGCCAAGAACGAGCAGGGCTAGAGACCCAGTACTTC. Its translation: CASSQERAGLETQYF.

A single count supports this clone. The chain is built from TRBV9 and TRBJ1-6; 11 bases line up with TRBD1. V lost 3 bases and J lost 1; bases outside the gene matches: 6. The germline gives CDR1 SGDLS, CDR2 YYNGEE. This CDR3 is built from 18 residues. The CDR3 is CASSGVGQGASYNSPLHF. CDR3 nucleotides: TGTGCCAGCAGCGGGGTCGGACAGGGGGCTTCCTATAATTCACCCCTCCACTTT.

The chain employs TRBV19 and TRBJ2-7, with D unresolved. Trimming removed 3 bases from V and 2 bases from J, with 14 bases in between. Germline loops: CDR1 LNHDA, CDR2 SQIVND (reference sequence). There are 15 residues in the CDR3. DNA for the CDR3: TGTGCCAGTAGTATTAGCTCGTACTTAGCCTACGAGCAGTACTTC. It encodes CASSISSYLAYEQYF. Supplemented by reference TRBV19 and TRBJ2-7, the full variable domain reads DGGITQSPKYLFRKEGQNVTLSCEQNLNHDAMYWYRQDPGQGLRLIYYSQIVNDFQKGDIAEGYSVSREKKESFPLTVTSAQKNPTAFYLCASSISSYLAYEQYFGPGTRLTVT.

This chain connects TRBV24-1 to TRBJ1-1; D uncertain. The CDR3 has 12 amino acids. Germline loops: CDR1 KGHDR, CDR2 SFDVKD. V lost 2 bases, J lost 8 bases, and 8 bases lay in between. CDR3 DNA sequence: TGTGCCACCAGTGATTCCTCGGGGGAAGCTTTCTTT. This codes for CATSDSSGEAFF.

The rearrangement uses TRBV6-1 and TRBJ2-7; the match to TRBD1 covers 7 bases. Germline V CDR1 and CDR2: MNHNS, SASEGT. This CDR3 contains 14 residues. The ends lost 7 bases at V and 0 bases at J; junction bases unmatched: 6. The CDR3, as DNA: TGTGCCAGCACCCTGACAGGGAGCTCCTACGAGCAGTACTTC. This translates into CASTLTGSSYEQYF.

The V call is TRBV29-1, the J call TRBJ2-7; 8 bases map to TRBD1. The CDR3 runs to 12 residues. Germline V gene lookup returns CDR1 SQVTM and CDR2 ANQGSEA. J was trimmed by 5 bases and V by 3 bases; bases with no gene match: 3. The CDR3 DNA is TGCAGCGTTGAGACAGGGGTCGACGAGCAGTACTTC. Its translation: CSVETGVDEQYF.

The chain carries TRBV7-6 and TRBJ2-1, with a tentative D call TRBD2 (5 bases). V gave up 0 bases and J gave up 0 bases, with 6 bases separating them. Germline V CDR1 and CDR2: SGHVS, FNYEAQ. The CDR3 is made up of 15 amino acids. DNA of the CDR3: TGTGCCAGCAGCTTAGCAGGGAGCTCCTACAATGAGCAGTTCTTC. As protein: CASSLAGSSYNEQFF.

V and J are TRBV7-8 and TRBJ2-5, with TRBD2 identical over 15 bases. Per the germline V gene, CDR1 is SGHVS and CDR2 is FQNEAQ. Trimming removed 5 bases from V and 5 bases from J; junction bases left unmatched: 6. The CDR3 has 16 amino acids. The CDR3 DNA reads TGTGCCAGCAGCAGGGGACTAGCGGGGGGCAGGGAGACCCAGTACTTC. It specifies CASSRGLAGGRETQYF.

The chain combines TRBV27 with TRBJ1-6; D gene uncertain. Germline CDR1 reads MNHEY; CDR2 reads SMNVEV (reference sequence). CDR3 length: 15 amino acids. Trimming left V 2 bases short and J 7 bases short, with 12 bases between. The CDR3 protein is CASSLERVNNSPLHF. CDR3 nucleotides: TGTGCCAGCAGTTTAGAAAGAGTGAACAATTCACCCCTCCACTTT.

The chain is built from TRBV20-1 and TRBJ1-2; no firm D call. This CDR3 spans 12 amino acids. Trimming removed 3 bases at V and 4 bases at J, with 9 bases between. Germline assignment: CDR1 DFQATT and CDR2 SNEGSKA (reference sequence). The CDR3 sequence is CSASLFGYGYTF. Written as DNA, the CDR3 is TGCAGTGCTAGTTTATTCGGCTATGGCTACACCTTC.